The 28 T cell receptor beta chains presented below share a single source sample, sequenced in a study of graft-versus-host responses after intestinal transplantation. Processing was applied to graft tissue in order to liberate intraepithelial and lamina propria lymphocytes. The table came from immunoSEQ multiplex PCR; TCRdb's copy has only in-frame clones and leaves some out. The sample consists of 15,000 or so clones, approximately 80% of them appearing once. The sample here was ileum tissue, taken just under 28 days after intestinal transplant. The receptors shown here come from a human patient who received an intestinal transplant, so some T cells may come from the graft donor.

The table lists this clone with a count of one. The chain carries TRBV7-2 and TRBJ1-5; no definite D call. The CDR3 extends over 12 amino acids. Germline V gene data show CDR1 as SGHTA and CDR2 as FQGNSA. The ends were cut back, 4 bases at V and 9 bases at J, with 10 bases in the middle. CDR3 in amino acids: CASSSGKAPQHF. The CDR3 nucleotides read TGTGCCAGCAGCTCGGGAAAGGCGCCCCAGCATTTT.

This clone is medium-sized (0.01 to 0.1%) by share. The chain links TRBV7-9 to TRBJ1-3; D is possibly TRBD1 (5 bases). V lost 1 base to trimming and J lost 3 bases, with 13 bases between them. The CDR3 totals 16 residues. The germline V gene encodes CDR1 SEHNR and CDR2 FQNEAQ (reference sequence). CDR3 amino acids: CASSLVDTFIGNTIYF. In nucleotides, the CDR3 is TGTGCCAGCAGCTTAGTGGACACCTTTATTGGAAACACCATATATTTT.

The V and J genes are TRBV6-5 and TRBJ2-2, with D perhaps matching TRBD2 (6 bases). The germline gives CDR1 MNHEY, CDR2 SVGAGI. The CDR3 has 15 amino acids. V lost 8 bases to trimming and J lost 3 bases, with 16 bases between them. In DNA, the CDR3 is TGTGCCAGCGGAGGTTTAGGGGACTACACCGGGGAGCTGTTTTTT. Translating gives CASGGLGDYTGELFF.

J is TRBJ2-3 and V is TRBV15; D gene uncertain. This CDR3 spans 14 amino acids. Germline V lookup: CDR1 LNHNV, CDR2 YYDKDF (reference sequence). Between the trimmed V and J ends, which lost 1 base and 4 bases, there was a span of 9 bases. CDR3 sequence (DNA): TGTGCCACCAGCAGAGTTACAGATCCAGATACGCAGTATTTT. It codes for CATSRVTDPDTQYF.

This chain links TRBV25-1 with TRBJ1-3; D ambiguous. The CDR3 extends over 14 amino acids. Germline assignment: CDR1 MGHDK and CDR2 SYGVNS. Trimming cost V 2 bases and J 2 bases, with 7 bases left between them. CDR3 amino acids: CASSEEKTGNTIYF. CDR3 nucleotides: TGTGCCAGCAGTGAAGAGAAAACTGGAAACACCATATATTTT.

The genes are TRBV23-1 and TRBJ1-3; 8 nucleotides match TRBD1. TRBV23-1 qualifies as an ORF whose function is uncertain. This CDR3 contains 13 residues. The J segment lost 8 bases and the V segment lost 8 bases, leaving 8 bases of the junction unmatched. The CDR3 loop reads CASPQGGSDTIYF. The CDR3 nucleotides read TGCGCCAGCCCACAGGGGGGTTCGGACACCATATATTTT.

The CDR3 spells CASSFLAANQETQYF. The CDR3 DNA reads TGTGCCAGCAGCTTCTTAGCGGCGAATCAAGAGACCCAGTACTTC. The chain carries TRBV5-6 and TRBJ2-5; D perhaps matches TRBD2 (6 bases). This CDR3 has 15 amino acids. The V gene's germline CDR1 is SGHDT and CDR2 YYEEEE. The V end was cut by 2 bases, the J end by 2 bases, with 13 bases between.

This clone has more than one count but fewer than ten. This sequence joins TRBV6-4 and TRBJ2-2; D is possibly TRBD2 (6 bases). CDR1 and CDR2 from the germline V gene are MRHNA and SNTAGT. The CDR3 is 14 residues long. Trimming stripped 4 bases from V and 6 bases from J, with 12 bases between. In DNA, the CDR3 is TGTGCCAGCAGTGGGGACGGGAGATCCGGGGAGCTGTTTTTT. It yields the protein CASSGDGRSGELFF.

This clone is a singleton in its sample. The chain uses TRBV5-6 and TRBJ2-7; D remains ambiguous. The germline V and J ends were trimmed by 2 bases and 4 bases, with 10 bases remaining between them. This CDR3 contains 13 residues. Germline-derived CDR1 and CDR2 are SGHDT and YYEEEE. CDR3 in amino acids: CASSFERIYEQYF. The CDR3, as DNA: TGTGCCAGCAGCTTTGAGAGGATTTACGAGCAGTACTTC.

V gene TRBV28 combines with J gene TRBJ2-1; 9 bases match TRBD2. Germline loops: CDR1 MDHEN, CDR2 SYDVKM. This CDR3 has 16 amino acids. Trimming removed 2 bases from V and 8 bases from J; junction bases left unmatched: 10. CDR3 sequence reads: CASSLAGLAGLDEQFF. The DNA for the CDR3 is TGTGCCAGCAGTTTAGCGGGCCTAGCGGGGCTGGATGAGCAGTTCTTC. The whole variable domain, filled in from reference TRBV28 and TRBJ2-1, reads DVKVTQSSRYLVKRTGEKVFLECVQDMDHENMFWYRQDPGLGLRLIYFSYDVKMKEKGDIPEGYSVSREKKERFSLILESASTNQTSMYLCASSLAGLAGLDEQFFGPGTRLTVL.

The chain joins TRBV9 to TRBJ2-1; TRBD2 matches at 12 bases. Germline V lookup: CDR1 SGDLS, CDR2 YYNGEE. The CDR3 totals 19 residues. The J segment lost 0 bases and the V segment lost 4 bases, leaving 11 bases of the junction unmatched. The CDR3 is CASSLKGLAGGSSYNEQFF. The CDR3 DNA is TGTGCCAGCAGCTTAAAGGGACTAGCGGGTGGAAGCTCCTACAATGAGCAGTTCTTC.

This clone was seen only a few times. V gene TRBV7-3 combines with J gene TRBJ2-1; 11 bases fit TRBD2. The CDR3 has 13 amino acids. V lost 4 bases and J lost 12; bases outside the gene matches: 5. CDR1 SGHTA and CDR2 FQGTGA come from the germline V gene. CDR3 DNA sequence: TGTGCCAGCAGCTCCTCTCTAGCGGGGGGGCAGTTCTTC. Protein product: CASSSSLAGGQFF.

CDR3 nucleotides: TGTGCCAGCAGCCGTAGCCAGGGAAAGCCTTATAGCAATCAGCCCCAGCATTTT. It specifies CASSRSQGKPYSNQPQHF. J is TRBJ1-5 and V is TRBV11-1; perhaps TRBD1 as D (5 bases). This CDR3 has 18 amino acids. CDR1 SGHAT and CDR2 FQDESV come from the germline V gene (reference sequence). V shed 5 bases and J shed 0 bases, with 20 bases lying between them.

The chain links TRBV6-5 to TRBJ1-5; D not resolved. Per the germline V gene, CDR1 is MNHEY and CDR2 is SVGAGI. Trimming took 0 bases from V and 0 from J, leaving 6 bases between them. The CDR3 has 15 amino acids. DNA of the CDR3: TGTGCCAGCAGTTACTCGGTAGATAGCAATCAGCCCCAGCATTTT. Translation: CASSYSVDSNQPQHF.

V and J are TRBV10-3 and TRBJ1-1, with 7 bases aligning to TRBD1. The CDR3 loop spans 13 amino acids. The J segment lost 3 bases and the V segment lost 3 bases, leaving 1 base of the junction unmatched. CDR1 and CDR2 from the germline V gene are ENHRY and SYGVKD. CDR3 DNA sequence: TGTGCCATCAGTGATCAGGGGGACACTGAAGCTTTCTTT. Its protein product is CAISDQGDTEAFF.

This sequence joins TRBV4-1 and TRBJ2-7; no clear D. Germline CDR1 is MGHRA and CDR2 is YSYEKL. The CDR3 consists of 13 residues. Trimming pared 4 bases from V and 3 bases from J, leaving 10 bases between. The CDR3 DNA follows: TGCGCCAGCAGCCTCGATCTAGACTACGAGCAGTACGTC. Translating gives CASSLDLDYEQYV.

This rearrangement joins TRBV5-5 to TRBJ2-5; D unclear. Trimming took 0 bases from V and 5 from J, leaving 8 bases between them. Germline-derived CDR1 and CDR2 are SGHKS and YYEKEE (reference sequence). The length of the CDR3 is 13 residues. CDR3 protein: CASSLAVGETQYF. CDR3 DNA sequence: TGTGCCAGCAGCTTGGCCGTCGGGGAGACCCAGTACTTC.

The genes are TRBV7-8 and TRBJ1-5; D possibly corresponds to TRBD1 (5 bases). The CDR3 contains 14 residues. Germline V gene data show CDR1 as SGHVS and CDR2 as FQNEAQ. Trimming removed 1 base from V and 4 bases from J, with 8 bases in between. CDR3 in amino acids: CASSLGEGNQPQHF. The CDR3 DNA reads TGTGCCAGCAGCTTAGGGGAGGGGAATCAGCCCCAGCATTTT.

Written as DNA, the CDR3 is TGCAGCGTTGAAGGCTTCCAAACAGGGGAAAATGAAAAACTGTTTTTT. It is translated as CSVEGFQTGENEKLFF. The rearrangement uses TRBV29-1 and TRBJ1-4; 7 nucleotides agree with TRBD1. There are 16 residues in the CDR3. The V and J ends lost 1 base and 5 bases, in that order; junction bases with no gene match: 10. The germline gives CDR1 SQVTM, CDR2 ANQGSEA. The variable domain in full, completed from reference TRBV29-1 and TRBJ1-4, reads SAVISQKPSRDICQRGTSLTIQCQVDSQVTMMFWYRQQPGQSLTLIATANQGSEATYESGFVIDKFPISRPNLTFSTLTVSNMSPEDSSIYLCSVEGFQTGENEKLFFGSGTQLSVL.

The CDR3 nucleotides read TGTGCCATCAGTGATCCTTTGCGGCGCGGTGGCTACACCTTC. This sequence encodes CAISDPLRRGGYTF. The rearrangement uses TRBV10-3 and TRBJ1-2; D not certain. The CDR3 sequence is 14 residues long. Germline V gene sequence: CDR1 ENHRY, CDR2 SYGVKD. Trimming removed 3 bases at V and 7 bases at J, with 15 bases between.

In this sample, this clone turned up a few times. This rearrangement joins TRBV28 to TRBJ2-6; D not resolved. Germline V gene data show CDR1 as MDHEN and CDR2 as SYDVKM. The CDR3 runs 15 residues. V was cut by 6 bases and J by 0 bases, with 9 bases left in between. The CDR3 loop reads CASSGRSSGANVLTF. The CDR3 coding sequence is TGTGCCAGCAGCGGTCGGAGCTCTGGGGCCAACGTCCTGACTTTC.

The chain recombines TRBV27 with TRBJ2-5; 8 nucleotides align to TRBD1. CDR3 size: 15 residues. The germline CDR1 and CDR2 sequences are MNHEY and SMNVEV (reference sequence). Trimming removed 6 bases from V and 3 bases from J; junction bases left unmatched: 9. CDR3 DNA: TGTGCCAGCAGAATAAACCGACAGGGGAAAGAGACCCAGTACTTC. Its protein is CASRINRQGKETQYF.

V is TRBV4-3 and J is TRBJ2-1; no clear D gene. The CDR3 length is 14 residues. CDR1 and CDR2 from the germline V gene are LGHNA and YSLEER. The V gene lost 2 bases and the J gene lost 8 bases, with 13 bases spanning the gap. The CDR3 bases are TGCGCCAGCAGCCAAACCGAGCAGGTCGATGAGCAGTTCTTC. It codes for CASSQTEQVDEQFF.

This clone is a singleton in its sample. The chain couples TRBV11-2 to TRBJ2-5; 9 bases are a match to TRBD1. This CDR3 contains 17 residues. V shed 3 bases and J 4 bases; nucleotides not matched to a gene: 12. Germline CDR1 reads SGHAT; CDR2 reads FQNNGV. The CDR3 reads CASSFTLSGQGLETQYF. In DNA form, the CDR3 reads TGTGCCAGCAGCTTCACGTTATCGGGACAGGGTTTAGAGACCCAGTACTTC.

This clone was seen only a few times. V is TRBV21-1 and J is TRBJ1-3; the table gives TRBD1 as D, unverified against the DNA. TRBV21-1 is deemed a pseudogene. The CDR3 consists of 16 residues. The CDR3 DNA follows: TGTGCCAGCAGCAAGACCTCCGACAGCTCTGGAAACACCATATATTTT. Translating gives CASSKTSDSSGNTIYF.

The V call is TRBV7-9, the J call TRBJ2-3; D remains ambiguous. Germline V gene lookup returns CDR1 SEHNR and CDR2 FQNEAQ (reference sequence). V gave up 5 bases and J gave up 1 base, with 13 bases separating them. The CDR3 spans 15 residues. CDR3 sequence: CASSTELQGTDTQYF. CDR3 in DNA: TGTGCCAGCAGCACAGAACTCCAGGGCACAGATACGCAGTATTTT.

The CDR3 sequence: CATSSRGGLAGNSSYEQYV. Here the CDR3 DNA reads TGTGCCACCAGCAGCAGAGGGGGTTTAGCGGGAAACAGCTCCTACGAGCAGTACGTC. This chain joins TRBV15 and TRBJ2-7, with 8 bases identical to TRBD2. V was clipped by 3 bases and J by 0 bases; unmatched bases: 16. Germline V gene data show CDR1 as LNHNV and CDR2 as YYDKDF (reference sequence). The CDR3 sequence is 19 residues long.

The chain is built from TRBV6-5 and TRBJ2-1, with TRBD2 matching 7 bases. Unmatched junction bases numbered 5, after V lost 2 bases and J lost 10 bases. The CDR3 is 13 amino acids. Germline loops: CDR1 MNHEY, CDR2 SVGAGI. CDR3 nucleotide sequence: TGTGCCAGCAGTTACGTACATAGCGGGGAGCAGTTCTTC. This encodes CASSYVHSGEQFF.